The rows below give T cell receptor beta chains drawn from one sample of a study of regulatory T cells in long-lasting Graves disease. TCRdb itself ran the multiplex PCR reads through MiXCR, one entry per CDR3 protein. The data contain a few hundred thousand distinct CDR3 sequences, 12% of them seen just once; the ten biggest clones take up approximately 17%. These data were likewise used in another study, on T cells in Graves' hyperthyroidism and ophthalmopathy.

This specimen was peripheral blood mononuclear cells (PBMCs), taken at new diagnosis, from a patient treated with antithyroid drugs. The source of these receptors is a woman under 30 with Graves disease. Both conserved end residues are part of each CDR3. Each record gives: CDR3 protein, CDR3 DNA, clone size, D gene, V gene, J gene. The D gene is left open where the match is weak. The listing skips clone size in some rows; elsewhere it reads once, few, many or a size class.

cdr3_aa: CASSYSPARSSYNEQFF
cdr3_nt: TGTGCCAGCAGTTACTCGCCTGCTAGAAGCTCCTACAATGAGCAGTTCTTC
clone_size: few
d_call: .
v_call: TRBV6-5
j_call: TRBJ2-1

cdr3_aa: CASSLGDRGETQYF
cdr3_nt: TGTGCCAGCAGCTTGGGGGACAGGGGGGAGACCCAGTACTTC
clone_size: many
d_call: TRBD1
v_call: TRBV7-2
j_call: TRBJ2-5

cdr3_aa: CSAVRDRNTGELFF
cdr3_nt: TGCAGTGCCGTCCGGGACAGGAACACCGGGGAGCTGTTTTTT
clone_size: many
d_call: TRBD1
v_call: TRBV20-1
j_call: TRBJ2-2

cdr3_aa: CASSFRTRQLEKLFF
cdr3_nt: TGTGCCAGCAGTTTTAGGACAAGACAACTTGAAAAACTGTTTTTT
clone_size: many
d_call: .
v_call: TRBV12-3/TRBV12-4
j_call: TRBJ1-4

cdr3_aa: CASSRGLALTQYF
cdr3_nt: TGTGCCAGCAGTCGGGGACTAGCCCTGACGCAGTATTTT
clone_size: many
d_call: TRBD2
v_call: TRBV28
j_call: TRBJ2-3

cdr3_aa: CASSLEAGGEYF
cdr3_nt: TGTGCCAGCAGCTTAGAGGCAGGGGGCGAGTATTTT
clone_size: many
d_call: TRBD1
v_call: TRBV7-2
j_call: TRBJ2-3

cdr3_aa: CASSLADRLNTEAFF
cdr3_nt: TGTGCCAGCAGTTTAGCGGACAGGTTGAACACTGAAGCTTTCTTT
clone_size: many
d_call: TRBD1
v_call: TRBV11-2
j_call: TRBJ1-1

cdr3_aa: CASGSHRQPSVNIQYF
cdr3_nt: TGTGCTAGTGGTTCCCACCGCCAACCGTCGGTTAACATTCAGTACTTC
clone_size: many
d_call: .
v_call: TRBV12-5
j_call: TRBJ2-4

cdr3_aa: CSARTSSYNSPLHF
cdr3_nt: TGCAGTGCTAGGACCAGCTCCTATAATTCACCCCTCCACTTT
clone_size: many
d_call: .
v_call: TRBV20-1
j_call: TRBJ1-6

cdr3_aa: CASSSRPGTGAETDTGELFF
cdr3_nt: TGTGCCAGCAGTTCACGTCCCGGGACAGGGGCGGAAACGGACACCGGGGAGCTGTTTTTT
clone_size: many
d_call: TRBD1
v_call: TRBV27
j_call: TRBJ2-2

cdr3_aa: CASSPRDRFWTGELFF
cdr3_nt: TGTGCCAGCAGTCCGCGCGACAGGTTTTGGACCGGGGAGCTGTTTTTT
clone_size: many
d_call: .
v_call: TRBV28
j_call: TRBJ2-2

cdr3_aa: CASSPIGTPSTDTQYF
cdr3_nt: TGTGCCAGCTCACCAATCGGGACCCCTAGCACAGATACGCAGTATTTT
clone_size: many
d_call: .
v_call: TRBV18
j_call: TRBJ2-3

cdr3_aa: CASSSEWGAGNQPQHF
cdr3_nt: TGTGCCAGCAGCTCGGAATGGGGCGCGGGCAATCAGCCCCAGCATTTT
clone_size: few
d_call: .
v_call: TRBV7-9
j_call: TRBJ1-5

cdr3_aa: CSASPRGGNTEAFF
cdr3_nt: TGCAGTGCTAGTCCCCGCGGGGGGAACACTGAAGCTTTCTTT
clone_size: many
d_call: .
v_call: TRBV20-1
j_call: TRBJ1-1

cdr3_aa: CATQDSGDEQFF
cdr3_nt: TGTGCCACCCAGGACAGCGGCGATGAGCAGTTCTTC
clone_size: many
d_call: .
v_call: TRBV28
j_call: TRBJ2-1

cdr3_aa: CASSDRGHETQYF
cdr3_nt: TGCGCCAGCAGTGACAGGGGGCACGAGACCCAGTACTTC
clone_size: many
d_call: TRBD1
v_call: TRBV10-1
j_call: TRBJ2-5

cdr3_aa: CASSFFDMNTEAFF
cdr3_nt: TGTGCCAGCAGCTTTTTCGATATGAACACTGAAGCTTTCTTT
clone_size: many
d_call: .
v_call: TRBV13
j_call: TRBJ1-1

cdr3_aa: CSASFGTSGGVAKNIQYF
cdr3_nt: TGCAGTGCTAGCTTTGGGACTAGCGGGGGTGTAGCCAAAAACATTCAGTACTTC
clone_size: many
d_call: TRBD2
v_call: TRBV20-1
j_call: TRBJ2-4

cdr3_aa: CASSPLRGSGYGYTF
cdr3_nt: TGTGCCAGCAGCCCTCTCAGGGGATCGGGCTATGGCTACACCTTC
clone_size: many
d_call: .
v_call: TRBV3-1
j_call: TRBJ1-2

cdr3_aa: CASSQGWGTGTYNEQFF
cdr3_nt: TGTGCCAGCAGCCAAGGATGGGGCACCGGAACCTACAATGAGCAGTTCTTC
clone_size: few
d_call: .
v_call: TRBV4-1
j_call: TRBJ2-1

cdr3_aa: CASSPMSSPLNYGYTF
cdr3_nt: TGCGCCAGCAGCCCCATGTCGTCACCCCTCAACTATGGCTACACCTTC
clone_size: once
d_call: .
v_call: TRBV4-1
j_call: TRBJ1-2

cdr3_aa: CASRGPAGGTDTQYF
cdr3_nt: TGTGCCAGCAGGGGCCCAGCGGGGGGCACAGATACGCAGTATTTT
clone_size: few
d_call: TRBD2
v_call: TRBV12-3/TRBV12-4
j_call: TRBJ2-3

cdr3_aa: CASSLEVQGVKGNEQFF
cdr3_nt: TGTGCCAGCAGCTTAGAGGTACAGGGGGTTAAAGGGAATGAGCAGTTCTTC
clone_size: few
d_call: TRBD1
v_call: TRBV11-3
j_call: TRBJ2-1

cdr3_aa: CSAMEVRAQETQYF
cdr3_nt: TGCAGTGCTATGGAGGTCAGGGCGCAAGAGACCCAGTACTTC
clone_size: many
d_call: .
v_call: TRBV20-1
j_call: TRBJ2-5

cdr3_aa: CASSWTSGSDEQFF
cdr3_nt: TGTGCCAGCAGTTGGACTAGCGGGAGTGATGAGCAGTTCTTC
clone_size: many
d_call: TRBD2
v_call: TRBV12-3/TRBV12-4
j_call: TRBJ2-1

cdr3_aa: CASTASGSTTDTQYF
cdr3_nt: TGTGCCAGCACGGCTAGCGGGTCTACCACAGATACGCAGTATTTT
clone_size: many
d_call: TRBD2
v_call: TRBV12-3/TRBV12-4
j_call: TRBJ2-3

cdr3_aa: CASSSLTSFRHEQFF
cdr3_nt: TGTGCCAGCAGTTCCCTGACTAGCTTCCGCCATGAGCAGTTCTTC
clone_size: many
d_call: TRBD2
v_call: TRBV6-9
j_call: TRBJ2-1

cdr3_aa: CASSYPTSGRASAKNIQYF
cdr3_nt: TGTGCCAGCAGTTACCCCACTAGCGGGAGGGCCTCCGCCAAAAACATTCAGTACTTC
clone_size: many
d_call: TRBD2
v_call: TRBV6-2/TRBV6-3
j_call: TRBJ2-4

cdr3_aa: CASSLEVGLAGVEQFF
cdr3_nt: TGTGCCAGCAGCTTAGAAGTGGGACTAGCGGGTGTTGAGCAGTTCTTC
clone_size: many
d_call: TRBD2
v_call: TRBV11-2
j_call: TRBJ2-1

cdr3_aa: CASSPSRGGRVSSEKLFF
cdr3_nt: TGTGCCAGCAGCCCAAGTCGCGGAGGTAGAGTTTCGAGTGAAAAACTGTTTTTT
clone_size: many
d_call: .
v_call: TRBV3-1
j_call: TRBJ1-4

cdr3_aa: CASSLDREDGYTF
cdr3_nt: TGTGCCAGCTCACTAGACAGGGAGGATGGCTACACCTTC
clone_size: many
d_call: TRBD1
v_call: TRBV18
j_call: TRBJ1-2

cdr3_aa: CASSLGMGSPGGDEQFF
cdr3_nt: .
clone_size: many
d_call: .
v_call: TRBV27
j_call: TRBJ2-1

cdr3_aa: CSAISGAKDIQYF
cdr3_nt: TGCAGTGCTATCTCCGGAGCCAAAGACATTCAGTACTTC
clone_size: few
d_call: .
v_call: TRBV20-1
j_call: TRBJ2-4

cdr3_aa: CASRFRDRVDGELFF
cdr3_nt: TGTGCCAGCAGGTTCCGGGACAGGGTCGATGGGGAGCTGTTTTTT
clone_size: many
d_call: TRBD1
v_call: TRBV7-9
j_call: TRBJ2-2

cdr3_aa: CASRDNKGPDTQYF
cdr3_nt: TGTGCCAGCCGGGATAACAAAGGTCCAGATACGCAGTATTTT
clone_size: few
d_call: .
v_call: TRBV6-1
j_call: TRBJ2-3

cdr3_aa: CASSLGGGYSYEQYF
cdr3_nt: TGTGCCAGCAGCTTAGGGGGCGGGTACTCCTACGAGCAGTACTTC
clone_size: many
d_call: .
v_call: TRBV7-9
j_call: TRBJ2-7

cdr3_aa: CASSPESAFDEQFF
cdr3_nt: TGTGCCAGCAGCCCAGAAAGTGCATTCGATGAGCAGTTCTTC
clone_size: .
d_call: .
v_call: TRBV3-1
j_call: TRBJ2-1

cdr3_aa: CSAVRGLAHYNEQFF
cdr3_nt: TGCAGTGCTGTCAGGGGACTAGCGCATTACAATGAGCAGTTCTTC
clone_size: many
d_call: TRBD2
v_call: TRBV20-1
j_call: TRBJ2-1

cdr3_aa: CASSLSLGLAEYNEQFF
cdr3_nt: TGTGCCAGCAGCTTGTCCCTGGGACTAGCGGAATACAATGAGCAGTTCTTC
clone_size: few
d_call: TRBD2
v_call: TRBV5-6
j_call: TRBJ2-1

cdr3_aa: CATRSAGFTEAFF
cdr3_nt: TGTGCCACCCGGTCGGCAGGTTTCACTGAAGCTTTCTTT
clone_size: many
d_call: .
v_call: TRBV6-1
j_call: TRBJ1-1